These 19 T cell receptor beta chains came from one sample sequenced in a study of blood T cell repertoires in COVID-19. The table came from immunoSEQ multiplex PCR; TCRdb's copy has only in-frame clones and leaves some out. The sample holds roughly 250,000 clones; approximately 87% are singletons and the top ten take 8.6%. Sequencing used peripheral blood. The receptors were gathered from a human donor in a cohort sampled during active COVID-19.

This chain links TRBV5-8 with TRBJ1-3; 8 nucleotides line up with TRBD1. There are 15 residues in the CDR3. Per the germline V gene, CDR1 is SGHTS and CDR2 is YDEGEE. Germline trimming cut 2 bases from V and 3 bases from J; bases unmatched to any gene: 4. The CDR3 reads CASSFAGQGGNTIYF. Written as DNA, the CDR3 is TGTGCCAGCAGCTTCGCCGGACAGGGTGGAAACACCATATATTTT.

A single count supports this clone. V is TRBV27 and J is TRBJ1-6, with D perhaps matching TRBD1 (5 bases). The CDR3 covers 18 residues. In germline, CDR1 is MNHEY, CDR2 SMNVEV (reference sequence). With 3 bases removed from V and 0 bases from J, the gap between germline ends came to 15 bases. This CDR3 reads CASSFSSDISSYNSPLHF. The DNA of the CDR3 is TGTGCCAGCAGTTTTTCCTCGGACATTAGCTCCTATAATTCACCCCTCCACTTT.

The chain uses TRBV19 and TRBJ2-7, with D possibly being TRBD1 (6 bases). In germline, CDR1 is LNHDA, CDR2 SQIVND (reference sequence). The length of the CDR3 is 18 residues. V dropped 1 base and J dropped 7 bases, with 26 bases sitting between them. CDR3 amino acids: CASSIAAGTPVSIGEQYF. The CDR3 DNA sequence: TGTGCCAGTAGTATAGCGGCCGGGACACCAGTTTCCATCGGGGAGCAGTACTTC. Full variable domain (outside the CDR3, taken from reference TRBV19 and TRBJ2-7): DGGITQSPKYLFRKEGQNVTLSCEQNLNHDAMYWYRQDPGQGLRLIYYSQIVNDFQKGDIAEGYSVSREKKESFPLTVTSAQKNPTAFYLCASSIAAGTPVSIGEQYFGPGTRLTVT.

The rearrangement links TRBV28 to TRBJ2-5; 8 nucleotides align to TRBD1. V lost 5 bases, J lost 4 bases, and 9 bases stayed unmatched. Germline values: CDR1 MDHEN, CDR2 SYDVKM. CDR3 size: 15 residues. The CDR3 DNA follows: TGTGCCAGCAGTGGACAGGGATGGCGGGGAGAGACCCAGTACTTC. As protein: CASSGQGWRGETQYF.

V usage is TRBV18 and J usage is TRBJ1-4; 9 nucleotides align to TRBD1. Germline V CDR1 and CDR2: KGHSH, LQKENI. Trimming removed 5 bases from V and 0 bases from J; junction bases left unmatched: 1. There are 15 residues in the CDR3. The CDR3 is CASSRDRATNEKLFF. The CDR3 nucleotides read TGTGCCAGCTCAAGGGACAGGGCAACTAATGAAAAACTGTTTTTT.

The rearrangement joins TRBV12-3 or TRBV12-4 to TRBJ1-5; 7 bases are a match to TRBD1. V lost 5 bases and J lost 5; bases outside the gene matches: 3. The CDR3 sequence is 13 residues long. In DNA form, the CDR3 reads TGTGCCAGCAGTCTTCAGGGGGATCAGCCCCAGCATTTT. Protein: CASSLQGDQPQHF.

This chain uses TRBV11-2 with TRBJ2-2; D gene ambiguous. Germline V gene data show CDR1 as SGHAT and CDR2 as FQNNGV. CDR3 length: 14 amino acids. Trimming took 1 base from V and 1 from J, leaving 4 bases between them. The CDR3 spells CASSLVQNTGELFF. CDR3 DNA sequence: TGTGCCAGCAGCTTAGTACAGAACACCGGGGAGCTGTTTTTT.

CDR3 region: CATSRLRDTQYF. CDR3 nucleotide sequence: TGTGCCACCAGCAGGCTGCGTGATACGCAGTATTTT. This sequence joins TRBV15 and TRBJ2-3; D is ambiguous. CDR1 is LNHNV and CDR2 is YYDKDF in the germline V gene (reference sequence). V was clipped by 3 bases and J by 6 bases, with 7 bases between them. CDR3 size: 12 residues.

CDR3 in DNA: TGTGCCAGCAGCCCTGGACTAGCGGGAGCGAACGAGCAGTACTTC. It is translated as CASSPGLAGANEQYF. The chain carries TRBV5-4 and TRBJ2-7, with 13 bases identical to TRBD2. Germline V lookup: CDR1 SGHNT, CDR2 YYREEE (reference sequence). After removal of 4 bases from V and 5 bases from J, the junction contained 6 bases not matched to a gene. The CDR3 loop spans 15 amino acids.

The V gene is TRBV5-4, the J gene TRBJ2-1; 7 nucleotides line up with TRBD2. Trimming cost V 4 bases and J 5 bases; bases outside gene matches: 9. This CDR3 comprises 15 residues. The germline V gene encodes CDR1 SGHNT and CDR2 YYREEE (reference sequence). The CDR3 DNA follows: TGTGCCAGCAGCCCTACGAGCGGGAAAAACAATGAGCAGTTCTTC. Translated, it gives CASSPTSGKNNEQFF.

V and J are TRBV29-1 and TRBJ2-1; maybe TRBD2 (7 bases). This CDR3 is 14 amino acids long. Germline V CDR1 and CDR2: SQVTM, ANQGSEA. V was cut by 4 bases and J by 9 bases, with 19 bases left in between. This CDR3 reads CSVGRGGVSIEQFF. The CDR3 region has the DNA TGCAGCGTTGGAAGGGGGGGCGTCTCCATTGAGCAGTTCTTC.

The chain uses TRBV10-3 and TRBJ2-3, with a weak D call TRBD2 (6 bases). Germline CDR1 reads ENHRY; CDR2 reads SYGVKD. The CDR3 has 16 residues. The V end was cut by 0 bases, the J end by 6 bases, with 16 bases between. The CDR3 DNA follows: TGTGCCATCAGTGAGTCCATAGCGGCGGGGCGGGATACGCAGTATTTT. Its protein product is CAISESIAAGRDTQYF.

V gene TRBV5-1 combines with J gene TRBJ1-2; D is uncertain. From germline, CDR1 is SGHRS and CDR2 YFSETQ. This CDR3 is 15 amino acids long. Trimming took off 4 bases at V and 4 bases at J, with 17 bases between the two ends. This chain's CDR3 is CASSPTTEPSYGYTF. DNA for the CDR3: TGCGCCAGCAGCCCAACCACCGAGCCCTCCTATGGCTACACCTTC.

This rearrangement joins TRBV28 to TRBJ2-3; 9 positions match TRBD1. Germline V gene data show CDR1 as MDHEN and CDR2 as SYDVKM. The length of the CDR3 is 14 residues. V lost 3 bases and J lost 6; bases outside the gene matches: 4. The CDR3, as DNA: TGTGCCAGCAGTTTCTCGGACAGGGGTGATACGCAGTATTTT. It yields the protein CASSFSDRGDTQYF.

The chain recombines TRBV25-1 with TRBJ2-2, with 9 bases aligning to TRBD1. V shed 3 bases, J shed 7 bases, and the junction held 6 bases outside the gene matches. The CDR3 runs to 15 residues. The germline V gene has CDR1 MGHDK and CDR2 SYGVNS. CDR3 coding DNA: TGTGCCAGCAGTGATGTGAACAGGGGGCACGGGGAGCTGTTTTTT. Translating gives CASSDVNRGHGELFF. Looking up the rest from reference TRBV25-1 and TRBJ2-2 gives the full variable domain: EADIYQTPRYLVIGTGKKITLECSQTMGHDKMYWYQQDPGMELHLIHYSYGVNSTEKGDLSSESTVSRIRTEHFPLTLESARPSHTSQYLCASSDVNRGHGELFFGEGSRLTVL.

The V gene is TRBV19, the J gene TRBJ2-5; 7 positions match TRBD1. This CDR3 has 13 residues. The trim removed 7 bases at V and 3 bases at J, leaving 5 bases unmatched. Per germline, CDR1 LNHDA and CDR2 SQIVND (reference sequence). The CDR3 sequence is CASMGQSKETQYF. In DNA, the CDR3 is TGTGCCAGTATGGGACAGTCGAAAGAGACCCAGTACTTC.

The chain joins TRBV12-3 or TRBV12-4 to TRBJ1-2; a weak D match, TRBD1 (6 bases). CDR3 size: 13 residues. The V gene lost 1 base and the J gene lost 8 bases, with 11 bases spanning the gap. The CDR3 spells CASSLDHRVGYTF. CDR3 DNA sequence: TGTGCCAGCAGTTTAGACCACAGGGTCGGCTACACCTTC.

The chain employs TRBV30 and TRBJ2-7, with TRBD2 matching over 9 bases. This CDR3 has 20 residues. CDR1 and CDR2 from the germline V gene are GTSNPN and SVGIG (reference sequence). V shed 2 bases, J shed 1 base, and the junction held 21 bases outside the gene matches. The chain's CDR3 is CAWSPTRTITGTSISYEQYF. The CDR3 region has the DNA TGTGCCTGGAGTCCTACACGTACTATAACCGGGACTAGCATTTCCTACGAGCAGTACTTC.

In this sample, this clone turned up a few times. The rearrangement links TRBV12-3 or TRBV12-4 to TRBJ2-2; no clear D gene. This CDR3 spans 11 amino acids. V lost 3 bases, J lost 8 bases, and 4 bases lay in between. CDR3 sequence: CASSLYGELFF. The CDR3 nucleotides read TGTGCCAGCAGTTTGTATGGGGAGCTGTTTTTT.